The 21 T cell receptor beta chains reported below all come from one sample, sequenced in a study of blood T cells in healthy people across ages. A sample-barcoded 5' primer and a J-beta primer mix were used in a second PCR of roughly 7 to 12 cycles. TCRdb passed the 5' RACE reads through MiXCR, listing each CDR3 protein once. The data hold about 1.6 million distinct CDR3 sequences, with approximately 32% observed a single time. The sequenced material came from blood. The receptors originated from a woman in her twenties or thirties in good health.

The rearrangement links TRBV6-1 to TRBJ1-2, with a weak D call TRBD1 (5 bases). The CDR3 loop spans 17 amino acids. Trimming shortened V by 5 bases and J by 4 bases, and 23 bases separated the two germline ends. Germline values: CDR1 MNHNS, CDR2 SASEGT. This chain's CDR3 is CASSPLTRGGVSYGYTF. The CDR3, as DNA: TGTGCCAGCAGTCCTTTGACGAGGGGAGGAGTGAGCTATGGCTACACCTTC.

This clonotype has more than one count but fewer than ten. The junction shows a germline mismatch at one end, possibly a read error. The chain joins TRBV13 to TRBJ2-5; D might be TRBD2 (5 bases). Germline V lookup: CDR1 PRHDT, CDR2 FYEKMQ (reference sequence). CDR3 length: 13 amino acids. The CDR3 loop is CASRLAIGETQYF. The CDR3 region has the DNA TGTGCCAGCAGATTAGCGATAGGAGAGACCCAGTACTTC.

In regard to this clonotype: One end of the junction varies from germline; a read error may be responsible. V gene TRBV7-9 combines with J gene TRBJ2-7, with 7 bases matching TRBD2. CDR3 length equals 14 residues. In germline, CDR1 is SEHNR, CDR2 FQNEAQ (reference sequence). The CDR3 is CVSSSRLAGHEQYF. The CDR3 DNA sequence: TGTGTCAGCAGCTCCCGACTAGCTGGCCACGAGCAGTACTTC. Drawing the rest from reference TRBV7-9 and TRBJ2-7, the complete variable domain is DTGVSQNPRHKITKRGQNVTFRCDPISEHNRLYWYRQTLGQGPEFLTYFQNEAQLEKSRLLSDRFSAERPKGSFSTLEIQRTEQGDSAMYLCVSSSRLAGHEQYFGPGTRLTVT.

The CDR3 spells CASRHRGEAEAFF. As DNA, the CDR3 is TGTGCCAGCAGACACAGGGGGGAGGCTGAAGCTTTCTTT. The chain employs TRBV12-3 or TRBV12-4 and TRBJ1-1; TRBD1 aligns across 8 bases. The trim removed 6 bases at V and 6 bases at J, leaving 6 bases unmatched. This CDR3 contains 13 residues.

Concerning this clonotype itself: At one boundary the junction diverges from the germline segment, which might be a read error. This sequence joins TRBV18 and TRBJ2-7; D may be TRBD2 (7 bases). The CDR3 runs 17 residues. CDR1 is KGHSH, CDR2 LQKENI, per germline. CDR3 nucleotide sequence: TGTGCCAACTCACCCATGATCGCCGGGGGCGGGGGTAACGAGCAGTACTTC. It is translated as CANSPMIAGGGGNEQYF.

This sequence joins TRBV27 and TRBJ2-3, with unresolved D. Germline CDR1 MNHEY, CDR2 SMNVEV (reference sequence). V lost 6 bases to trimming and J lost 1 base, with 8 bases between them. The CDR3 length is 13 residues. CDR3 region: CASRIFGTDTQYF. The CDR3 nucleotides read TGTGCCAGCAGAATTTTCGGCACAGATACGCAGTATTTT.

This clonotype was seen only a few times. The V and J genes are TRBV3-1 and TRBJ2-3, with 10 bases identical to TRBD2. In germline, CDR1 is LGHDT, CDR2 YNNKEL (reference sequence). The J segment lost 2 bases and the V segment lost 0 bases, leaving 8 bases of the junction unmatched. This CDR3 has 18 residues. The CDR3: CASSQDLQREGITDTQYF. The CDR3 nucleotides read TGTGCCAGCAGCCAAGATCTTCAGCGGGAGGGAATCACAGATACGCAGTATTTT.

J is TRBJ1-2 and V is TRBV5-4, with 7 bases matching TRBD1. V trimming: 4 bases; J trimming: 3 bases; junction bases outside the gene matches: 6. Germline V gene sequence: CDR1 SGHNT, CDR2 YYREEE (reference sequence). The CDR3 sequence is 14 residues long. CDR3 residues: CASSRQGSDYGYTF. DNA of the CDR3: TGTGCCAGCAGCCGACAGGGATCGGACTATGGCTACACCTTC.

This clonotype was counted ten times or more. CDR3 in amino acids: CASSQQPGLAQETQYF. The CDR3 nucleotides are TGCGCCAGCAGCCAGCAGCCGGGACTAGCCCAAGAGACCCAGTACTTC. The rearrangement links TRBV4-1 to TRBJ2-5; TRBD2 matches 9 bases. CDR3 length: 16 amino acids. With 3 bases clipped from V and 1 base from J, the junction kept 6 bases outside the gene matches. Germline values: CDR1 MGHRA, CDR2 YSYEKL.

The rearrangement links TRBV7-9 to TRBJ2-1; 7 bases agree with TRBD2. V was clipped by 5 bases and J by 10 bases; unmatched bases: 11. Germline CDR1 is SEHNR and CDR2 is FQNEAQ (reference sequence). The CDR3 has 14 residues. The CDR3 coding sequence is TGTGCCAGCAGCGAAAGGGACTACTTCGGGGAGCAGTTCTTC. Amino acid sequence: CASSERDYFGEQFF. The entire variable domain, with the rest obtained from reference TRBV7-9 and TRBJ2-1, is as follows: DTGVSQNPRHKITKRGQNVTFRCDPISEHNRLYWYRQTLGQGPEFLTYFQNEAQLEKSRLLSDRFSAERPKGSFSTLEIQRTEQGDSAMYLCASSERDYFGEQFFGPGTRLTVL.

This clonotype occurred many times. The chain carries TRBV6-6 and TRBJ2-7; TRBD2 matches at 7 bases. The CDR3 loop spans 14 amino acids. Germline trimming cut 6 bases from V and 4 bases from J; bases unmatched to any gene: 9. Per germline, CDR1 MNHNY and CDR2 SVGAGI (reference sequence). The CDR3 DNA reads as TGTGCCAGCAGCCCTGGGGGGGATCGGTACGAGCAGTACTTC. It yields the protein CASSPGGDRYEQYF.

This clonotype was counted between two and nine times. This chain uses TRBV20-1 with TRBJ2-1, with 16 bases identical to TRBD2. This CDR3 is built from 17 residues. Germline CDR1 is DFQATT and CDR2 is SNEGSKA (reference sequence). J lost 7 bases, V lost 4 bases, and 10 bases had no gene match. The CDR3 is CSATLLGLAGGPNEQFF. CDR3 DNA: TGCAGTGCTACCCTGCTGGGACTAGCGGGGGGGCCGAATGAGCAGTTCTTC.

This clonotype turned up a few times. The chain couples TRBV5-4 to TRBJ2-5; TRBD2 agrees at 8 bases. This CDR3 spans 17 amino acids. V shed 3 bases and J 2 bases; nucleotides not matched to a gene: 12. Germline values: CDR1 SGHNT, CDR2 YYREEE (reference sequence). In DNA, the CDR3 is TGTGCCAGCAGCTCCGATATCTTACTAGCGGATCAAGAGACCCAGTACTTC. This gives the protein CASSSDILLADQETQYF.

This chain joins TRBV28 and TRBJ2-7; D uncertain. Germline loops: CDR1 MDHEN, CDR2 SYDVKM. The CDR3 has 14 amino acids. V lost 2 bases to trimming and J lost 0 bases, with 8 bases between them. The CDR3 nucleotides are TGTGCCAGCAGTTTACACCCGTACTCCTACGAGCAGTACTTC. Translated: CASSLHPYSYEQYF.

This clonotype was counted only a few times. The chain carries TRBV11-2 and TRBJ2-7; D gene ambiguous. The assigned J gene may be wrong: the sequence end matches TRBJ2-5 better. CDR3 length: 15 residues. In germline, CDR1 is SGHAT, CDR2 FQNNGV. The CDR3 here is CASSLDRPSLGTQYF. CDR3 nucleotide sequence: TGTGCCAGCAGCTTAGATCGCCCCTCCTTAGGGACCCAGTACTTC.

In its sample, this clonotype was seen once. The rearrangement links TRBV5-1 to TRBJ2-7, with D possibly matching TRBD2 (6 bases). Matching the DNA end better, TRBJ2-5 makes the J call doubtful. CDR3 length: 16 residues. CDR1 and CDR2 (germline): SGHRS, YFSETQ. In nucleotides, the CDR3 is TGCGCCAGCAGCTTGGTTGCGGGGTCACCCCAGGAGACCCAGTACTTC. Translating it yields CASSLVAGSPQETQYF.

This chain joins TRBV20-1 and TRBJ1-5; D call uncertain. Germline lookup yields CDR1 DFQATT and CDR2 SNEGSKA (reference sequence). The CDR3 is 13 residues long. The V end was cut by 3 bases, the J end by 4 bases, with 10 bases between. The CDR3 coding sequence is TGCAGTGCTAGTGAGACGGGGAATCAGCCCCAGCATTTT. Residues: CSASETGNQPQHF.

V usage is TRBV7-8 and J usage is TRBJ2-7; D is perhaps TRBD1 or TRBD2 (5 bases each). CDR3 length: 22 amino acids. The germline V gene encodes CDR1 SGHVS and CDR2 FQNEAQ. Trimming pared 5 bases from V and 2 bases from J, leaving 37 bases between. The CDR3 DNA is TGTGCCAGCAGCCCCGATGGGGGACGAGGAGGTTTGCGTTACGGGAAAGCCTACGAGCAGTACTTC. Translation: CASSPDGGRGGLRYGKAYEQYF.

This clonotype was observed many times. The rearrangement links TRBV7-9 to TRBJ2-7; D not certain. The CDR3 runs 13 residues. The ends were cut back, 2 bases at V and 4 bases at J, with 9 bases in the middle. Germline CDR1 is SEHNR and CDR2 is FQNEAQ (reference sequence). In nucleotides, the CDR3 is TGTGCCAGCAGCTTACCCATCACATACGAGCAGTACTTC. Translated, it gives CASSLPITYEQYF.

In its sample, this clonotype was seen once. V is TRBV6-5 and J is TRBJ1-2, with D tentatively TRBD1 (5 bases). CDR1 and CDR2 from the germline V gene are MNHEY and SVGAGI. The CDR3 runs 15 residues. The V and J ends lost 0 bases and 5 bases respectively, with 13 bases between them. CDR3 bases: TGTGCCAGCAGTTACTCAGGGACTAGTACTTATGGCTACACCTTC. Translation: CASSYSGTSTYGYTF.

Only a few counts were recorded for this clonotype. The rearrangement joins TRBV10-2 to TRBJ1-1; TRBD1 might be the D (5 bases). The CDR3 sequence is 14 residues long. Germline V gene lookup returns CDR1 WSHSY and CDR2 SAAADI. Trimming left V 5 bases short and J 3 bases short, with 13 bases between. The CDR3 DNA is TGCGCCAGCAGTCACAGGTTCCAGGACACTGAAGCTTTCTTT. The encoded protein is CASSHRFQDTEAFF.